A single sample is the source of the 20 T cell receptor beta chains below, sequenced in a study of CD8 T cells in ankylosing spondylitis. Study-wide results and caveats: The study identified a TCR beta motif of about eight highly homologous variants that appeared characteristic of ankylosing spondylitis blood.

TCRdb re-analysed the 5' RACE reads in MiXCR, keeping a single row per CDR3 protein. The sample carries about 840,000 distinct CDR3 sequences, about 12% recorded once. Their specific antigens are unknown. The sequenced material came from blood, either unsorted or a sorted T cell fraction (not recorded which). The receptors were gathered from a male donor with ankylosing spondylitis.

This clonotype was seen more than once but under ten times. This sequence joins TRBV7-9 and TRBJ2-1, with 7 bases matching TRBD1. CDR3 length: 16 amino acids. The V and J ends lost 1 base and 6 bases, in that order; junction bases with no gene match: 9. The germline V gene has CDR1 SEHNR and CDR2 FQNEAQ (reference sequence). The CDR3 DNA sequence: TGTGCCAGCAGCTTAGTGAAATTAGCAGGGGGCAATGAGCAGTTCTTC. Protein: CASSLVKLAGGNEQFF.

This clonotype showed up many times. V usage is TRBV5-1 and J usage is TRBJ2-7; D not certain. V gave up 3 bases and J gave up 0 bases, with 10 bases separating them. The CDR3 covers 14 residues. Looked up from germline, CDR1 is SGHRS and CDR2 is YFSETQ. For the CDR3, the DNA is TGCGCCAGCAGCTGGTTGGACGGCTCCTACGAGCAGTACTTC. It specifies CASSWLDGSYEQYF.

This clonotype showed up many times. The V call is TRBV18, the J call TRBJ2-7; 8 bases fit TRBD1. The CDR3 loop spans 15 amino acids. The V gene end was trimmed by 6 bases and the J gene end by 2 bases; junction bases not matched to a gene: 9. Germline assignment: CDR1 KGHSH and CDR2 LQKENI. DNA for the CDR3: TGTGCCAGCTCGCCAGACAGGGGCCTTACCTACGAGCAGTACTTC. The encoded protein is CASSPDRGLTYEQYF.

This clonotype was detected a few times. This sequence joins TRBV28 and TRBJ1-5, with D possibly being TRBD1 (5 bases). Germline V lookup: CDR1 MDHEN, CDR2 SYDVKM. The V end was cut by 5 bases, the J end by 4 bases, with 15 bases between. CDR3 length equals 15 residues. The CDR3 protein is CASSTGGSGNQPQHF. CDR3 nucleotide sequence: TGTGCCAGCAGTACAGGCGGGAGTGGGAATCAGCCCCAGCATTTT.

The gene calls are TRBV28 and TRBJ1-1; D is uncertain. The CDR3 spans 11 residues. Germline CDR1 and CDR2: MDHEN and SYDVKM. Trimming took off 1 base at V and 6 bases at J, with 3 bases between the two ends. CDR3 protein: CASSLFPEAFF. CDR3 bases: TGTGCCAGCAGTTTATTCCCTGAAGCTTTCTTT.

The J gene is TRBJ2-5, the V gene TRBV12-5; D is possibly TRBD2 (5 bases). The CDR3 length is 13 residues. CDR1 and CDR2 (germline): LGHNT, FRNRAP. V lost 4 bases to trimming and J lost 7 bases, with 13 bases between them. CDR3 region: CASGSSAGLTQYF. CDR3 DNA: TGTGCTAGTGGTTCGTCGGCGGGCTTGACCCAGTACTTC. The full variable domain, with the rest looked up from reference TRBV12-5 and TRBJ2-5, is DARVTQTPRHKVTEMGQEVTMRCQPILGHNTVFWYRQTMMQGLELLAYFRNRAPLDDSGMPKDRFSAEMPDATLATLKIQPSEPRDSAVYFCASGSSAGLTQYFGPGTRLLVL.

This clonotype was observed at least ten times. This rearrangement joins TRBV20-1 to TRBJ2-5; tentative D call: TRBD1 (5 bases). Per germline, CDR1 DFQATT and CDR2 SNEGSKA (reference sequence). V lost 5 bases, J lost 3 bases, and 13 bases lay in between. The CDR3 runs 13 residues. The CDR3 reads CSAGQGSEETQYF. The CDR3 region has the DNA TGCAGTGCTGGGCAGGGTTCCGAAGAGACCCAGTACTTC.

V and J are TRBV7-2 and TRBJ2-3, with D uncertain. The CDR3 is 15 residues long. The ends were cut back, 2 bases at V and 1 base at J, with 10 bases in the middle. Germline V gene sequence: CDR1 SGHTA, CDR2 FQGNSA. CDR3 sequence: CASSLWSSGTDTQYF. The CDR3, as DNA: TGTGCCAGCAGCTTATGGTCCTCAGGCACAGATACGCAGTATTTT.

This clonotype was seen a handful of times. This rearrangement joins TRBV10-3 to TRBJ2-1, with D perhaps matching TRBD2 (7 bases). V was cut by 7 bases and J by 0 bases, with 10 bases left in between. CDR1 ENHRY and CDR2 SYGVKD come from the germline V gene. The CDR3 covers 14 residues. CDR3: CAIKGGGSYNEQFF. In DNA form, the CDR3 reads TGTGCCATCAAAGGGGGGGGCTCCTACAATGAGCAGTTCTTC.

This clonotype occurred a few times. The V call is TRBV20-1, the J call TRBJ1-6, with D tentatively TRBD1 (5 bases). CDR1 and CDR2 from the germline V gene are DFQATT and SNEGSKA (reference sequence). The CDR3 has 13 amino acids. V lost 7 bases to trimming and J lost 5 bases, with 12 bases between them. The CDR3 reads CSGGTENNSPLHF. CDR3 coding DNA: TGCAGTGGCGGGACGGAGAATAATTCACCCCTCCACTTT.

The chain joins TRBV4-3 to TRBJ1-1; maybe TRBD1 (6 bases). Germline-derived CDR1 and CDR2 are LGHNA and YSLEER. V was cut by 0 bases and J by 3 bases, with 11 bases left in between. The CDR3 spans 15 residues. The CDR3, as DNA: TGCGCCAGCAGCCAAGAAAACAGGGCGTACACTGAAGCTTTCTTT. Translating gives CASSQENRAYTEAFF.

This clonotype was counted ten times or more. The chain recombines TRBV5-1 with TRBJ2-7, with D hard to call. The germline V and J ends were trimmed by 2 bases and 3 bases, with 12 bases remaining between them. The CDR3 has 14 residues. Germline loops: CDR1 SGHRS, CDR2 YFSETQ. The DNA for the CDR3 is TGCGCCAGCAGCTTTAACGCGGCCAACTACGAGCAGTACTTC. Amino acid sequence: CASSFNAANYEQYF.

The V gene is TRBV18, the J gene TRBJ1-1; D uncertain. This CDR3 has 15 amino acids. Per germline, CDR1 KGHSH and CDR2 LQKENI. The V end was cut by 0 bases, the J end by 6 bases, with 14 bases between. CDR3 bases: TGTGCCAGCTCACCACCTGAGGGTGTAGACGCTGAAGCTTTCTTT. Its protein product is CASSPPEGVDAEAFF. Based on the CDR3 plus reference TRBV18 and TRBJ1-1, the full variable domain is NAGVMQNPRHLVRRRGQEARLRCSPMKGHSHVYWYRQLPEEGLKFMVYLQKENIIDESGMPKERFSAEFPKEGPSILRIQQVVRGDSAAYFCASSPPEGVDAEAFFGQGTRLTVV.

The rearrangement joins TRBV7-9 to TRBJ1-3; 8 bases map to TRBD1. Trimming removed 5 bases from V and 4 bases from J; junction bases left unmatched: 10. The CDR3 sequence is 16 residues long. CDR1 is SEHNR and CDR2 is FQNEAQ in the germline V gene (reference sequence). CDR3 in DNA: TGTGCCAGCAGCCCTCCATCGAGGGACAGGGGAAACACCATATATTTT. It is translated as CASSPPSRDRGNTIYF. Together with reference TRBV7-9 and TRBJ1-3, the CDR3 gives the full variable domain: DTGVSQNPRHKITKRGQNVTFRCDPISEHNRLYWYRQTLGQGPEFLTYFQNEAQLEKSRLLSDRFSAERPKGSFSTLEIQRTEQGDSAMYLCASSPPSRDRGNTIYFGEGSWLTVV.

V usage is TRBV6-5 and J usage is TRBJ1-1, with D possibly matching TRBD1 (5 bases). This CDR3 comprises 15 residues. Germline-derived CDR1 and CDR2 are MNHEY and SVGAGI. V dropped 2 bases and J dropped 0 bases, with 10 bases sitting between them. The CDR3 sequence: CASSYPSRVNTEAFF. In nucleotides, the CDR3 is TGTGCCAGCAGTTACCCGTCCAGGGTGAACACTGAAGCTTTCTTT.

The chain carries TRBV4-3 and TRBJ2-1; D perhaps matches TRBD1 (6 bases). Per the germline V gene, CDR1 is LGHNA and CDR2 is YSLEER. Trimming took off 0 bases at V and 4 bases at J, with 19 bases between the two ends. The CDR3 is 18 amino acids. The CDR3 loop reads CASSQEVLGANRYNEQFF. CDR3 DNA: TGCGCCAGCAGCCAAGAAGTGTTGGGGGCGAATAGGTACAATGAGCAGTTCTTC.

This clonotype has just a few counts. The chain employs TRBV15 and TRBJ2-7; 9 nucleotides match TRBD1. V trimming: 0 bases; J trimming: 3 bases; junction bases outside the gene matches: 18. The CDR3 sequence is 20 residues long. Germline V gene lookup returns CDR1 LNHNV and CDR2 YYDKDF (reference sequence). The CDR3 region is CATSRDLIRDRVLEGYEQYF. The CDR3 DNA is TGTGCCACCAGCAGAGATCTAATCCGGGACAGGGTCCTTGAGGGCTACGAGCAGTACTTC.

This clonotype was found a few times. The rearrangement uses TRBV7-9 and TRBJ2-1; D perhaps matches TRBD2 (6 bases). The V and J ends lost 3 bases and 7 bases respectively, with 7 bases between them. CDR3 length equals 12 residues. The germline CDR1 and CDR2 sequences are SEHNR and FQNEAQ (reference sequence). CDR3 sequence: CASSFAGNEQFF. As DNA, the CDR3 is TGTGCCAGCAGCTTCGCGGGGAATGAGCAGTTCTTC.

In its sample, this clonotype was seen a few times. The rearrangement joins TRBV12-3 or TRBV12-4 to TRBJ2-2; D ambiguous. This CDR3 has 14 residues. Deletions cut 4 bases from V and 4 bases from J, with 10 bases between. This chain's CDR3 is CASSWVSGTGELFF. DNA of the CDR3: TGTGCCAGCAGTTGGGTCAGTGGCACCGGGGAGCTGTTTTTT.

This clonotype was seen a few times. V and J are TRBV5-1 and TRBJ2-2; D is possibly TRBD1 or TRBD2 (6 bases each). V lost 5 bases, J lost 2 bases, and 10 bases lay in between. The CDR3 runs to 14 residues. Germline V gene sequence: CDR1 SGHRS, CDR2 YFSETQ. The CDR3 loop is CASSRGTNTGELFF. The CDR3 region has the DNA TGCGCCAGCAGTAGGGGGACTAACACCGGGGAGCTGTTTTTT.